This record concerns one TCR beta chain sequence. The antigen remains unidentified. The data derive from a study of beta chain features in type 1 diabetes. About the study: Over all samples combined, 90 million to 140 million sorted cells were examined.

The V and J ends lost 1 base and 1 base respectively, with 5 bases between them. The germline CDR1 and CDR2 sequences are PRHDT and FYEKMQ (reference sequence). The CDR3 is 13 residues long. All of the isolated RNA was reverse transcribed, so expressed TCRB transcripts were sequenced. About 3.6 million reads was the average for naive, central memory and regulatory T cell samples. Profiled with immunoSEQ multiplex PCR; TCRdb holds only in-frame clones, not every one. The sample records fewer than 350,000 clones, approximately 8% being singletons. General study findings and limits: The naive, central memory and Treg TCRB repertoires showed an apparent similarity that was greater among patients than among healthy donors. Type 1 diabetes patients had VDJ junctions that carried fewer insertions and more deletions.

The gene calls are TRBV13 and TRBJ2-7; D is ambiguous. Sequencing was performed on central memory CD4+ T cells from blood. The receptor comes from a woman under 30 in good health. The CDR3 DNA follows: TGTGCCAGCAGCTTAGCAGCTTCCTACGAGCAGTACTTC. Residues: CASSLAASYEQYF. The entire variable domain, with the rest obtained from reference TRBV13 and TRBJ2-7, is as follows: AAGVIQSPRHLIKEKRETATLKCYPIPRHDTVYWYQQGPGQDPQFLISFYEKMQSDKGSIPDRFSAQQFSDYHSELNMSSLELGDSALYFCASSLAASYEQYFGPGTRLTVT.